This TCR beta chain was documented in a study of T cell responses to AZD1222 COVID-19 vaccine. Study-level findings and limits: No repertoire was sampled before or during the peak T cell response, only after it. Spike was spanned by vaccine-associated CD4 TCRs, with dominance at 160-218 and 743-854.

TCRdb keeps only in-frame clones here, not all; method: immunoSEQ multiplex PCR. This table holds fewer than 150,000 clones, about four fifths found once. The germline V gene has CDR1 SNHLY and CDR2 FYNNEI. The CDR3 is 15 amino acids. With 10 bases removed from V and 6 bases from J, the gap between germline ends came to 24 bases. With respect to this clone: Its antigen is undetermined.

The sequenced sample was peripheral blood, obtained on day 0 of AZD1222 vaccination. The sequence was obtained from an adult in good health. The chain combines TRBV2 with TRBJ1-2, with D possibly TRBD1 on 5 matching bases. CDR3 coding DNA: TGTGCCACTACCGGTCGGGGGGTCGGAGGGGATGGCTACACCTTC. It translates to CATTGRGVGGDGYTF.